This TCR beta chain was sequenced during a study of blood T cell repertoires in COVID-19. Germline loops: CDR1 SGHRS, CDR2 YFSETQ. V dropped 4 bases and J dropped 3 bases, with 11 bases sitting between them. This CDR3 is built from 14 residues. Sequencing used immunoSEQ multiplex PCR; TCRdb keeps in-frame clones, though not all of them. The sample records some 210,000 clones, about four fifths being singletons. The chain combines TRBV5-1 with TRBJ1-3, with TRBD1 as a possible D gene (5 bases). This TCR derives from a woman in her thirties or forties with acute or convalescent COVID-19. The material sequenced was peripheral blood. The DNA for the CDR3 is TGCGCCAGCAGCCCGGGGGGAGGTGGAAACACCATATATTTT. Residues: CASSPGGGGNTIYF. The full variable domain, its missing parts supplied by reference TRBV5-1 and TRBJ1-3, is KAGVTQTPRYLIKTRGQQVTLSCSPISGHRSVSWYQQTPGQGLQFLFEYFSETQRNKGNFPGRFSGRQFSNSRSEMNVSTLELGDSALYLCASSPGGGGNTIYFGEGSWLTVV.